One and the same sample provided the 26 T cell receptor beta chains below, sequenced in a study of T-cell memory formation after mild COVID-19. TCRdb redid the calling of the 5' RACE reads with MiXCR, one entry per CDR3 protein. The table records some 450,000 distinct CDR3 sequences, roughly 18% of them present only once. The sample consisted of PBMCs or a T cell subset sorted from them (not recorded which). The receptors were gathered from a man aged 18 to 30 who had mild COVID-19 (a few samples of this study predate the infection). Cell type and time point are not known.

This clonotype was counted only a few times. The chain couples TRBV4-1 to TRBJ2-7; D might be TRBD1 (6 bases). Germline values: CDR1 MGHRA, CDR2 YSYEKL. With 1 base removed from V and 5 bases from J, the gap between germline ends came to 12 bases. This CDR3 spans 14 amino acids. The CDR3 region is CASSQGTGFNEQYF. The CDR3 bases are TGCGCCAGCAGCCAAGGTACAGGGTTCAACGAGCAGTACTTC.

This clonotype was picked up a small number of times. The chain couples TRBV5-1 to TRBJ1-2; D may be TRBD1 (6 bases). The V and J ends lost 0 bases and 6 bases respectively, with 12 bases between them. CDR3 length: 14 residues. Per germline, CDR1 SGHRS and CDR2 YFSETQ. CDR3 coding DNA: TGCGCCAGCAGCTTGGCAACAGGGATGGATGGCTACACCTTC. Its protein product is CASSLATGMDGYTF.

This clonotype was detected only a few times. The chain combines TRBV7-3 with TRBJ2-2; no definite D call. Between the trimmed V and J ends, which lost 1 base and 8 bases, there was a span of 8 bases. This CDR3 has 13 residues. The germline V gene encodes CDR1 SGHTA and CDR2 FQGTGA. The CDR3 region is CASSLSSQGELFF. CDR3 bases: TGTGCCAGCAGCTTAAGTAGCCAAGGGGAGCTGTTTTTT.

This clonotype was counted only a few times. The chain joins TRBV5-6 to TRBJ2-5, with 10 bases aligning to TRBD2. V shed 0 bases and J 4 bases; nucleotides not matched to a gene: 6. CDR1 and CDR2 (germline): SGHDT, YYEEEE. This CDR3 has 16 residues. The CDR3 region is CASSLERGGLVETQYF. CDR3 DNA: TGTGCCAGCAGCTTGGAGCGGGGGGGCCTGGTAGAGACCCAGTACTTC.

The chain employs TRBV23-1 and TRBJ2-1; 10 nucleotides agree with TRBD2. TRBV23-1 is classed as an ORF, of uncertain function. The CDR3 runs 15 residues. V lost 8 bases, J lost 6 bases, and 10 bases stayed unmatched. The CDR3 loop reads CASRTSGGVCNEQFF. CDR3 coding DNA: TGCGCCAGCCGGACGAGCGGGGGGGTCTGCAATGAGCAGTTCTTC.

This clonotype was detected a few times. The V gene is TRBV5-1, the J gene TRBJ2-2; D is undetermined. The V gene lost 4 bases and the J gene lost 8 bases, with 15 bases spanning the gap. The CDR3 is 14 residues long. Germline CDR1 reads SGHRS; CDR2 reads YFSETQ. This chain's CDR3 is CASSPSASSGELFF. The CDR3 bases are TGCGCCAGCAGCCCCTCGGCTTCGTCTGGGGAGCTGTTTTTT. Together with reference TRBV5-1 and TRBJ2-2, the CDR3 gives the full variable domain: KAGVTQTPRYLIKTRGQQVTLSCSPISGHRSVSWYQQTPGQGLQFLFEYFSETQRNKGNFPGRFSGRQFSNSRSEMNVSTLELGDSALYLCASSPSASSGELFFGEGSRLTVL.

This clonotype occurred a few times. The chain combines TRBV7-2 with TRBJ1-2; D gene unclear. CDR1 SGHTA and CDR2 FQGNSA come from the germline V gene. V was cut by 5 bases and J by 0 bases, with 16 bases left in between. CDR3 length: 16 residues. In nucleotides, the CDR3 is TGTGCCAGCAGCCCGAGGAAGGGCAGTACTAACTATGGCTACACCTTC. The encoded protein is CASSPRKGSTNYGYTF.

In this sample, this clonotype turned up many times. The chain is built from TRBV7-9 and TRBJ1-3; no clear D. CDR1 is SEHNR, CDR2 FQNEAQ, per germline (reference sequence). This CDR3 comprises 14 residues. Trimming cost V 2 bases and J 2 bases, with 7 bases left between them. CDR3 DNA: TGTGCCAGCAGCTTACGAGGAACTGGAAACACCATATATTTT. This gives the protein CASSLRGTGNTIYF.

This clonotype appeared a few times. V and J are TRBV3-1 and TRBJ1-5, with a tentative D call TRBD1 (6 bases). This CDR3 contains 14 residues. Germline V gene data show CDR1 as LGHDT and CDR2 as YNNKEL (reference sequence). The germline V and J ends were trimmed by 1 base and 5 bases, with 9 bases remaining between them. The CDR3 loop reads CASSQGDNHQPQHF. In DNA form, the CDR3 reads TGTGCCAGCAGCCAAGGGGACAACCATCAGCCCCAGCATTTT.

V and J are TRBV6-6 and TRBJ1-1; 7 bases are a match to TRBD1. The germline gives CDR1 MNHNY, CDR2 SVGAGI (reference sequence). The CDR3 is 12 residues long. Trimming removed 10 bases from V and 7 bases from J; junction bases left unmatched: 9. This chain's CDR3 is CATRQGFLEAFF. The CDR3 DNA reads TGTGCCACCCGACAGGGCTTTCTTGAAGCTTTCTTT.

This clonotype was recorded at least ten times. The V call is TRBV5-1, the J call TRBJ2-7; tentatively, D is TRBD1 (5 bases). The CDR3 is 14 residues long. Germline V gives CDR1 SGHRS, CDR2 YFSETQ. V lost 0 bases and J 1 base, leaving 8 bases between the germline ends. CDR3: CASSLGSGSYEQYV. In DNA form, the CDR3 reads TGCGCCAGCAGCTTGGGGTCAGGGTCCTACGAGCAGTACGTC.

The rearrangement links TRBV7-9 to TRBJ1-2, with 8 nucleotides matching TRBD1. The CDR3 sequence is 15 residues long. J gave up 4 bases and V 5 bases, and 9 bases lay outside the gene matches. Germline-derived CDR1 and CDR2 are SEHNR and FQNEAQ (reference sequence). The CDR3 loop reads CASSIGQGNFYGYTF. The DNA of the CDR3 is TGTGCCAGCAGCATCGGACAGGGTAATTTCTATGGCTACACCTTC.

This clonotype was seen many times. The chain carries TRBV7-2 and TRBJ1-2; possible D gene TRBD1, 5 bases. This CDR3 spans 15 amino acids. Trimming took off 5 bases at V and 2 bases at J, with 15 bases between the two ends. Germline V gene lookup returns CDR1 SGHTA and CDR2 FQGNSA. CDR3 region: CASSQGVGGNYGYTF. In nucleotides, the CDR3 is TGTGCCAGCAGCCAAGGGGTCGGCGGGAACTATGGCTACACCTTC.

This chain links TRBV7-2 with TRBJ2-6, with D hard to call. CDR3 length: 14 amino acids. The germline V gene has CDR1 SGHTA and CDR2 FQGNSA. V lost 9 bases and J lost 0, with 9 bases in between. DNA of the CDR3: TGTGCCAGGAGCAGGTCCTCTGGGGCCAACGTCCTGACTTTC. The encoded protein is CARSRSSGANVLTF.

This clonotype was seen a handful of times. The chain couples TRBV7-2 to TRBJ1-4; a weak D match, TRBD1 (5 bases). This CDR3 contains 16 residues. Germline values: CDR1 SGHTA, CDR2 FQGNSA. V was clipped by 5 bases and J by 7 bases, with 20 bases between them. CDR3 in amino acids: CASSTGGPGEGEKLFF. For the CDR3, the DNA is TGTGCCAGCAGCACAGGAGGTCCAGGAGAGGGTGAAAAACTGTTTTTT.

This chain uses TRBV20-1 with TRBJ2-1; 9 positions match TRBD2. The CDR3 sequence is 15 residues long. V shed 8 bases and J 1 base; nucleotides not matched to a gene: 9. Looked up from germline, CDR1 is DFQATT and CDR2 is SNEGSKA (reference sequence). The CDR3 is CSLVSSGVSYNEQFF. CDR3 sequence (DNA): TGCAGTTTGGTCTCTAGCGGGGTTTCCTACAATGAGCAGTTCTTC.

This clonotype was seen more than once but under ten times. The V gene is TRBV19, the J gene TRBJ2-1, with 12 bases aligning to TRBD1. The V segment lost 2 bases and the J segment 8 bases; nucleotides outside the gene matches: 4. Germline V gene lookup returns CDR1 LNHDA and CDR2 SQIVND (reference sequence). The CDR3 has 15 residues. The CDR3 DNA reads TGTGCCAGTAGTATATGGGGGACAGGGGGCCATGAGCAGTTCTTC. As protein: CASSIWGTGGHEQFF.

The table lists this clonotype with a few counts. The J gene is TRBJ2-4, the V gene TRBV20-1; TRBD2 agrees at 11 bases. V was clipped by 6 bases and J by 3 bases; unmatched bases: 4. From germline, CDR1 is DFQATT and CDR2 SNEGSKA (reference sequence). The length of the CDR3 is 14 residues. The CDR3 here is CSAPTSGDKNIQYF. The CDR3 bases are TGCAGTGCCCCGACTAGCGGGGACAAAAACATTCAGTACTTC.

The table lists this clonotype with a few counts. The rearrangement joins TRBV2 to TRBJ2-3; 11 bases line up with TRBD2. With 5 bases clipped from V and 4 bases from J, the junction kept 5 bases outside the gene matches. CDR1 and CDR2 (germline): SNHLY, FYNNEI. The CDR3 covers 15 residues. The CDR3 DNA sequence: TGTGCCAGCAGTACTCCGGGACTAGCGGCAGATACGCAGTATTTT. Translated, it gives CASSTPGLAADTQYF.

V and J are TRBV5-1 and TRBJ2-5; D remains unclear. In germline, CDR1 is SGHRS, CDR2 YFSETQ. The length of the CDR3 is 13 residues. V lost 0 bases and J 4 bases, leaving 7 bases between the germline ends. CDR3 DNA: TGCGCCAGCAGCTTGGCGTCCGGAGAGACCCAGTACTTC. Protein: CASSLASGETQYF.

The chain employs TRBV4-1 and TRBJ2-1; 10 bases match TRBD1. The CDR3 is made up of 17 amino acids. Unmatched junction bases numbered 10, after V lost 4 bases and J lost 4 bases. The V gene's germline CDR1 is MGHRA and CDR2 YSYEKL. The CDR3 loop is CASSPDRGGQGYNEQFF. CDR3 sequence (DNA): TGCGCCAGCAGCCCCGATAGGGGGGGACAGGGGTACAATGAGCAGTTCTTC.

The rearrangement uses TRBV4-3 and TRBJ2-3; D assignment may be TRBD1 or TRBD2 (5 bases each). This CDR3 spans 13 amino acids. Between the trimmed V and J ends, which lost 3 bases and 5 bases, there was a span of 9 bases. Germline values: CDR1 LGHNA, CDR2 YSLEER. The DNA for the CDR3 is TGCGCCAGCAGCCAGGGACGCTTAGATACGCAGTATTTT. Its protein is CASSQGRLDTQYF.

There are many counts of this clonotype. The chain has TRBV5-1 and TRBJ2-3; tentative D call: TRBD1 (6 bases). CDR1 and CDR2 from the germline V gene are SGHRS and YFSETQ. The CDR3 has 12 amino acids. With 3 bases removed from V and 14 bases from J, the gap between germline ends came to 16 bases. CDR3 loop: CASSSTGNGTYF. CDR3 in DNA: TGCGCCAGCAGCTCCACAGGGAACGGGACGTATTTT. Variable domain in full (rest from reference TRBV5-1 and TRBJ2-3): KAGVTQTPRYLIKTRGQQVTLSCSPISGHRSVSWYQQTPGQGLQFLFEYFSETQRNKGNFPGRFSGRQFSNSRSEMNVSTLELGDSALYLCASSSTGNGTYFGPGTRLTVL.

This clonotype was counted between two and nine times. This chain links TRBV7-2 with TRBJ1-5, with D unresolved. The V end lost 5 bases, the J end lost 2 bases, and 10 bases lay between the germline ends. The CDR3 totals 14 residues. Germline V gene data show CDR1 as SGHTA and CDR2 as FQGNSA. The CDR3 spells CASSPSLGNQPQHF. The CDR3 region has the DNA TGTGCCAGCAGCCCAAGTCTCGGCAATCAGCCCCAGCATTTT.

The rearrangement uses TRBV7-2 and TRBJ2-5; D is uncertain. From germline, CDR1 is SGHTA and CDR2 FQGNSA. The CDR3 has 12 residues. Deletions cut 4 bases from V and 1 base from J, with 4 bases between. The CDR3 protein is CASSYAQETQYF. In nucleotides, the CDR3 is TGTGCCAGCAGCTACGCCCAAGAGACCCAGTACTTC.

This clonotype was seen repeatedly, ten times or more. The genes are TRBV24-1 and TRBJ1-1, with D possibly TRBD1 on 5 matching bases. The CDR3 spans 12 residues. In germline, CDR1 is KGHDR, CDR2 SFDVKD. V gave up 3 bases and J gave up 10 bases, with 11 bases separating them. The chain's CDR3 is CATSDKWGSAFF. CDR3 nucleotide sequence: TGTGCCACCAGTGATAAATGGGGGTCAGCTTTCTTT.